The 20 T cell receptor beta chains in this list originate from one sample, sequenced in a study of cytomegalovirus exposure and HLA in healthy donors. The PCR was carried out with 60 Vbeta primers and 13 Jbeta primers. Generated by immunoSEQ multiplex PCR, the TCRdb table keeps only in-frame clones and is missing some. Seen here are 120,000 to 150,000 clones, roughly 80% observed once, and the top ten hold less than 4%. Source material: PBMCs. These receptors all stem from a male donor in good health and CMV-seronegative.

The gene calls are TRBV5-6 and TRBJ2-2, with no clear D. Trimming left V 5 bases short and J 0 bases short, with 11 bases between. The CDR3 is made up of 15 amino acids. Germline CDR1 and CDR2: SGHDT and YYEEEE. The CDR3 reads CASSSDTTNTGELFF. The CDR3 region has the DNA TGTGCCAGCAGTTCCGACACGACGAACACCGGGGAGCTGTTTTTT.

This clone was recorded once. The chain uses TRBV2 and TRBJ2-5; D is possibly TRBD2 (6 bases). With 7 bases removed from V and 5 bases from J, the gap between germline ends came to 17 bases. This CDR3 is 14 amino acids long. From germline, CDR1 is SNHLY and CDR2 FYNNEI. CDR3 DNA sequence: TGTGCCAGCACCAAAAGGGCAGGGAGGGAGACCCAGTACTTC. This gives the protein CASTKRAGRETQYF.

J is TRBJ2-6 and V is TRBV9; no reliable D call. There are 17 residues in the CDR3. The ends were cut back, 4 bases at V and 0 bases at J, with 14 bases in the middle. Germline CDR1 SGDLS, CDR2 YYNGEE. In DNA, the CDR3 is TGTGCCAGCAGCCCTCAGGCTTCCCTCTCTGGGGCCAACGTCCTGACTTTC. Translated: CASSPQASLSGANVLTF.

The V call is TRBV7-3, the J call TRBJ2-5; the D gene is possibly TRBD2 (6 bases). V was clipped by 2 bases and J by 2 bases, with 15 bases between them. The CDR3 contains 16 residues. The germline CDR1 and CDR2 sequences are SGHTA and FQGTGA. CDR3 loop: CASSLGRGAHQETQYF. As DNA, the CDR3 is TGTGCCAGCAGCTTAGGGCGGGGCGCTCATCAAGAGACCCAGTACTTC.

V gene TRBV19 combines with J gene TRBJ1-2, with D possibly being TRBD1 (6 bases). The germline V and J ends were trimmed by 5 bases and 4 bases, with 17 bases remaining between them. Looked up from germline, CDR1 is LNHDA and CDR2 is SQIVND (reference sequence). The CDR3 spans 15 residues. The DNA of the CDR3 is TGTGCCAGTAGTGGCGGGGGGCAGGGATCCTATGGCTACACCTTC. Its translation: CASSGGGQGSYGYTF.

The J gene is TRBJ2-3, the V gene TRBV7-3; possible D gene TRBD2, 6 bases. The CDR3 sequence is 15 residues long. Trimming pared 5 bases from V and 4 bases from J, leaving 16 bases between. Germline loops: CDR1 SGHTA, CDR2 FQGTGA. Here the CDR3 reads CASSPGLLGPDTQYF. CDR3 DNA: TGTGCCAGCAGCCCGGGACTTCTCGGACCAGATACGCAGTATTTT.

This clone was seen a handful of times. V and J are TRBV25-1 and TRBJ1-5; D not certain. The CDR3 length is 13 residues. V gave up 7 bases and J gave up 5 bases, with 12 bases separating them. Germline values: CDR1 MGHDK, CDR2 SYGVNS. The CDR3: CASIPSGDQPQHF. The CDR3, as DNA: TGTGCCAGCATTCCCAGCGGGGATCAGCCCCAGCATTTT.

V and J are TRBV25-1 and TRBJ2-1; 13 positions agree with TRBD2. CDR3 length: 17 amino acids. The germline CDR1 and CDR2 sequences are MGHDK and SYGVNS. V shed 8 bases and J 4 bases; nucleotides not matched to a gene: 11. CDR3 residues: CASAGTSGKLLYNEQFF. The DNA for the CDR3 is TGTGCCAGCGCCGGGACTAGCGGGAAGTTACTTTACAATGAGCAGTTCTTC. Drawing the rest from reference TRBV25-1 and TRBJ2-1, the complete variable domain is EADIYQTPRYLVIGTGKKITLECSQTMGHDKMYWYQQDPGMELHLIHYSYGVNSTEKGDLSSESTVSRIRTEHFPLTLESARPSHTSQYLCASAGTSGKLLYNEQFFGPGTRLTVL.

The CDR3 is CASSLEGTSGTETQYF. The CDR3 nucleotides are TGTGCCAGCAGCTTAGAAGGGACTAGCGGGACAGAGACCCAGTACTTC. V is TRBV11-2 and J is TRBJ2-5; 13 nucleotides agree with TRBD2. The CDR3 loop spans 16 amino acids. CDR1 is SGHAT and CDR2 is FQNNGV in the germline V gene. The junction had 2 bases not matched to a gene; V was cut back by 0 bases and J by 4 bases.

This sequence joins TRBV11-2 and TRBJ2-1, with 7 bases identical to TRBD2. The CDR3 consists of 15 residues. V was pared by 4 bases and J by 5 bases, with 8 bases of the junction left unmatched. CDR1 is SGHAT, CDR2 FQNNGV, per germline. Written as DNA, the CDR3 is TGTGCCAGCAGCTCTACCGGGGGGATAAACAATGAGCAGTTCTTC. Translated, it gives CASSSTGGINNEQFF.

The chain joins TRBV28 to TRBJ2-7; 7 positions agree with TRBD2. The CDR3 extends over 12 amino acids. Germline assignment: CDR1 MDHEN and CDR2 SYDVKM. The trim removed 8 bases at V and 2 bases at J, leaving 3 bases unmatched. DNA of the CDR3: TGTGCCAGCGAGGGAGGGGCCTACGAGCAGTACTTC. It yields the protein CASEGGAYEQYF.

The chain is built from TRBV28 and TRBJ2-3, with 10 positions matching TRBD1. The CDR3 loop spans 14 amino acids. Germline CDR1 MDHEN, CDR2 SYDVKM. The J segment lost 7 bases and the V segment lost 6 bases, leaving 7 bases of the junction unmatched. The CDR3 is CASSYRDRGHTQYF. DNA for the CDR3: TGTGCCAGCAGCTACCGGGACAGGGGTCATACGCAGTATTTT.

The CDR3 coding sequence is TGTGCCAGCAGCTTGGGGGGGGTTCTGAACACTGAAGCTTTCTTT. This codes for CASSLGGVLNTEAFF. J is TRBJ1-1 and V is TRBV5-4; weak D call: TRBD1 (5 bases). Germline-derived CDR1 and CDR2 are SGHNT and YYREEE (reference sequence). The V gene lost 0 bases and the J gene lost 0 bases, with 9 bases spanning the gap. The CDR3 runs to 15 residues.

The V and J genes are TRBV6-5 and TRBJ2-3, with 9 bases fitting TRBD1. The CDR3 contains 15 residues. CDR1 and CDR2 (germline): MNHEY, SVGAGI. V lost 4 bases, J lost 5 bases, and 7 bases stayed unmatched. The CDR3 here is CASSSRRGQGDTQYF. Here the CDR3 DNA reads TGTGCCAGCAGTTCTCGGAGGGGACAGGGAGATACGCAGTATTTT.

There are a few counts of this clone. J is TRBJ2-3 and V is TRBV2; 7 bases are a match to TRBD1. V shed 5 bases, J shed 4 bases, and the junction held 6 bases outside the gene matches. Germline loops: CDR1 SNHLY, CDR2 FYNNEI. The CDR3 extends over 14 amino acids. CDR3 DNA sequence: TGTGCCAGCAGTCGAACTACAGGGGCAGATACGCAGTATTTT. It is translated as CASSRTTGADTQYF.

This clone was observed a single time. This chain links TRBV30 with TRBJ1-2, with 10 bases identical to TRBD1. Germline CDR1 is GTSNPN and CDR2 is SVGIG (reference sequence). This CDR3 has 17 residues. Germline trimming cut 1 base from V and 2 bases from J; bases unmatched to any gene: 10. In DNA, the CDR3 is TGTGCCTGGAGTGGGAGGGGTGGGACAGGGGTGAACTATGGCTACACCTTC. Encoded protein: CAWSGRGGTGVNYGYTF.

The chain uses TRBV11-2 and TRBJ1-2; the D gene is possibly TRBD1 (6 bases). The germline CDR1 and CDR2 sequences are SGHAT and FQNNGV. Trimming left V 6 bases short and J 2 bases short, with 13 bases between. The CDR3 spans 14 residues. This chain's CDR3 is CASSPTGDNYGYTF. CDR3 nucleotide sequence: TGTGCCAGCAGTCCGACAGGCGACAACTATGGCTACACCTTC.

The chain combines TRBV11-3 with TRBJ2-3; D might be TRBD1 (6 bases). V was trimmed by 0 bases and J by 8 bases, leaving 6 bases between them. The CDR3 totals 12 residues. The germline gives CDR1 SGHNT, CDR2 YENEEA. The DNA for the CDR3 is TGTGCCAGCAGCTTAGAAGGGGGTACGCAGTATTTT. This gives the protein CASSLEGGTQYF.

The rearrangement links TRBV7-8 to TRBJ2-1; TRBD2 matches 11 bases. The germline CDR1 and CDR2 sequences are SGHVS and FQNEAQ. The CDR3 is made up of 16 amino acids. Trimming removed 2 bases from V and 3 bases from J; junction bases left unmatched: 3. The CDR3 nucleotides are TGTGCCAGCAGCTTACGTCTAGCGGGAGGCTACAATGAGCAGTTCTTC. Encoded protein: CASSLRLAGGYNEQFF. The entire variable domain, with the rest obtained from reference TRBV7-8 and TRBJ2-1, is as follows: GAGVSQSPRYKVAKRGQDVALRCDPISGHVSLFWYQQALGQGPEFLTYFQNEAQLDKSGLPSDRFFAERPEGSVSTLKIQRTQQEDSAVYLCASSLRLAGGYNEQFFGPGTRLTVL.

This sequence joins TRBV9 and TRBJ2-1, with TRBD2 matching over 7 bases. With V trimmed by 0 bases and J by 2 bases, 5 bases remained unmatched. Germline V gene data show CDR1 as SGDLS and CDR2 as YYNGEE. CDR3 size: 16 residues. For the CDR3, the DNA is TGTGCCAGCAGCGTAGAGGGCGGGAGCACCTACAATGAGCAGTTCTTC. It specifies CASSVEGGSTYNEQFF.